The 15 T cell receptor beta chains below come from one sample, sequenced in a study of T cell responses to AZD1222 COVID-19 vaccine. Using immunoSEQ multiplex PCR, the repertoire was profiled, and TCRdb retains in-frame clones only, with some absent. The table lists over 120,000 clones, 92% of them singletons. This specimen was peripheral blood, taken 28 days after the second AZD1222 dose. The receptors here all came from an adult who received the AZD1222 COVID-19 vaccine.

In DNA, the CDR3 is TGTGCCAGCAGTGCTGTTGGAGGTACGGCCTCGGGGACTGAAGCTTTCTTT. As protein: CASSAVGGTASGTEAFF. The V gene is TRBV6-1, the J gene TRBJ1-1; unclear D gene. Trimming left V 4 bases short and J 5 bases short, with 23 bases between. This CDR3 spans 17 amino acids. Germline values: CDR1 MNHNS, CDR2 SASEGT.

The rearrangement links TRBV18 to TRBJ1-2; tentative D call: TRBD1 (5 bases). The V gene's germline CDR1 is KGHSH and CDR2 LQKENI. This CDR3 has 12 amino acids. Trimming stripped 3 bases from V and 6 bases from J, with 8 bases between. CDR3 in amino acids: CASSPRGHGYTF. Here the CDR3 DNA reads TGTGCCAGCTCACCCCGGGGCCATGGCTACACCTTC.

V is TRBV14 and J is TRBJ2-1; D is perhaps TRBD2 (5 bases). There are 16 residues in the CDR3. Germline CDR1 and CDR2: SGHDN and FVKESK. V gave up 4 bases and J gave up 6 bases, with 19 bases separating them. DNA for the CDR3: TGTGCCAGCAGCCCACCTTTAGCGAGAAACCTCAATGAGCAGTTCTTC. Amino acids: CASSPPLARNLNEQFF.

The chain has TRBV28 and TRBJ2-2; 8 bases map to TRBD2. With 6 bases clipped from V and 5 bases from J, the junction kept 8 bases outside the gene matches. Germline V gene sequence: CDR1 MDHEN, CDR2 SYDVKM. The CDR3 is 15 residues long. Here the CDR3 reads CASSPSGSGTGELFF. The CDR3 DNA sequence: TGTGCCAGCAGCCCCAGCGGGAGTGGGACCGGGGAGCTGTTTTTT.

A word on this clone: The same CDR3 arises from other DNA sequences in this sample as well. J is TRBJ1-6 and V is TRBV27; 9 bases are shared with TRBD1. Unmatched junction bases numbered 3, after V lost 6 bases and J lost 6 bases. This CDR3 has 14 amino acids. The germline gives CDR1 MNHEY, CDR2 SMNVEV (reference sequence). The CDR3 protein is CASSPGQGNSPLHF. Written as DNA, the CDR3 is TGTGCCAGCAGCCCGGGACAGGGTAATTCACCCCTCCACTTT.

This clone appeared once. The DNA of the CDR3 is TGTGCCAGCTCACCATTAACAGGGGAGCTGTCGACAACCGGACTGTTTTTT. Translated: CASSPLTGELSTTGLFF. The chain combines TRBV18 with TRBJ1-4, with 7 bases matching TRBD1. The V gene end was trimmed by 2 bases and the J gene end by 13 bases; junction bases not matched to a gene: 19. The germline V gene has CDR1 KGHSH and CDR2 LQKENI. The CDR3 covers 17 residues.

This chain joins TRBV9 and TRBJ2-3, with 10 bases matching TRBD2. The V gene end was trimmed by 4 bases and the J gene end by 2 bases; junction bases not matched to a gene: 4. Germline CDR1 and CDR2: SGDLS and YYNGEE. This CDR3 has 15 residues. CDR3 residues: CASSPGLAVTDTQYF. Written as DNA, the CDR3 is TGTGCCAGCAGCCCCGGACTAGCGGTCACAGATACGCAGTATTTT.

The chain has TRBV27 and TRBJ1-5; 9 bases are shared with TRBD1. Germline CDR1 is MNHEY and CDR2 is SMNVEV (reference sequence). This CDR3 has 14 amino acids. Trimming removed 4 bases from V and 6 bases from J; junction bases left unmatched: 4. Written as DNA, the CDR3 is TGTGCCAGCAGTTCACAGGGGGCATTTCAGCCCCAGCATTTT. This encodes CASSSQGAFQPQHF.

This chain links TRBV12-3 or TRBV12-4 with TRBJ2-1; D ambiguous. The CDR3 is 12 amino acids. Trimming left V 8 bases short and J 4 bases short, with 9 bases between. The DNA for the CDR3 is TGTGCCAGCGGGGTGGGATACAATGAGCAGTTCTTC. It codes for CASGVGYNEQFF.

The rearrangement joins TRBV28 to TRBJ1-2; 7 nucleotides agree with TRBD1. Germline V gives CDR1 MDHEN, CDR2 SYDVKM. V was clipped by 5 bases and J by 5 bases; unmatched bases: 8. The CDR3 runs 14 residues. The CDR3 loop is CASSPRQGGYGYTF. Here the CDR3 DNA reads TGTGCCAGCAGTCCCCGTCAGGGGGGATATGGCTACACCTTC.

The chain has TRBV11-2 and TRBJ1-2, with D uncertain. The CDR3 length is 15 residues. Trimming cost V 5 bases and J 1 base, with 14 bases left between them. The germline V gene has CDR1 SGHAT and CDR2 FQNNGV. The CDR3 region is CASSPSPTVNYGYTF. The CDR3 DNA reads TGTGCCAGCAGCCCCAGCCCGACGGTTAACTATGGCTACACCTTC.

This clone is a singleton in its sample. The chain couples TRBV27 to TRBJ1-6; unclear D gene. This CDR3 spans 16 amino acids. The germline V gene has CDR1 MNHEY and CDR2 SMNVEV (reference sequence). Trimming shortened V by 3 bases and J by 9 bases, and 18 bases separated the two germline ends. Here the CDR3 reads CASSFAPDPLGSPLHF. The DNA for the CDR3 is TGTGCCAGCAGTTTTGCTCCGGACCCGCTAGGTTCACCCCTCCACTTT.

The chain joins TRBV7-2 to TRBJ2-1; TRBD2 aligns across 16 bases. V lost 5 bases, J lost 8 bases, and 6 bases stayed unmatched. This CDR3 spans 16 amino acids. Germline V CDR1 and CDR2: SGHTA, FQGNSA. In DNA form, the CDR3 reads TGTGCCAGCAGCACACTGGGACTAGCGGGAGGGTATGAGCAGTTCTTC. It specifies CASSTLGLAGGYEQFF.

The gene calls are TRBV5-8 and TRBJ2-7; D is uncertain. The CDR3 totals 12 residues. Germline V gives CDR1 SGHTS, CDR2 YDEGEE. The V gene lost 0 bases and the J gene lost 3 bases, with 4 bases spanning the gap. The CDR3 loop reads CASSLEGYEQYF. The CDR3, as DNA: TGTGCCAGCAGCTTGGAAGGCTACGAGCAGTACTTC.

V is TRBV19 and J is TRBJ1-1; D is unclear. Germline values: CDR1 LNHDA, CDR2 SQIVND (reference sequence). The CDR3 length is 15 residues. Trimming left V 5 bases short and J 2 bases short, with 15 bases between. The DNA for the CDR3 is TGTGCCAGTAGTCCGGGAGAGGAGGGAAACACTGAAGCTTTCTTT. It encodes CASSPGEEGNTEAFF.